Reported below is one T cell receptor (beta chain). The antigen is undetermined. The CDR3 has 14 residues. V lost 3 bases, J lost 5 bases, and 4 bases stayed unmatched. CDR1 and CDR2 (germline): SGHAT, FQDESV (reference sequence). Libraries were prepared by immunoSEQ multiplex PCR; TCRdb keeps only in-frame clonotypes and omits some of them. The sample contains 40,000 to 55,000 clones, roughly 94% of which appear only once. This sample is drawn from a study of T cell clonotyping in hematopoietic cell transplantation. Study conclusions and caveats: After transplant, recipient diversity fell while pathologically expanded clonotypes grew through day 180. Broader posttransplant TCR repertoire diversity was predicted by graft donor and pretransplant recipient Inverse Simpson Index values.

Material for sequencing was peripheral blood mononuclear cells. The chain is built from TRBV11-1 and TRBJ2-3; 8 bases align to TRBD1. This receptor was obtained from a woman in her forties or fifties in good health. Some clones in this sample may be carry-over from other donors' samples. In DNA form, the CDR3 reads TGTGCCAGCAGCTTTCGGACAGGGTTAGATACGCAGTATTTT. It yields the protein CASSFRTGLDTQYF.